A single sample gave rise to the 14 T cell receptor beta chains below, sequenced in a study of beta chain features in type 1 diabetes. Investigators reverse transcribed all isolated RNA, so they sequenced expressed TCRB transcripts. The repertoire was sequenced with immunoSEQ multiplex PCR; TCRdb's copy has only in-frame clones and lacks some. The sample includes 35,000 to 50,000 clones, 50% of them seen just once. Sample: stem cell memory CD4+ T cells from blood. Receptors were obtained from a woman aged 25 to 39 in good health.

The J gene is TRBJ2-1, the V gene TRBV18; 16 nucleotides align to TRBD2. Germline assignment: CDR1 KGHSH and CDR2 LQKENI. This CDR3 has 18 residues. The V and J ends lost 3 bases and 0 bases, in that order; junction bases with no gene match: 2. The CDR3 sequence is CASSPGLAGGPSYNEQFF. The CDR3 region has the DNA TGTGCCAGCTCACCGGGACTAGCGGGAGGGCCCTCCTACAATGAGCAGTTCTTC.

This clone was picked up a small number of times. V usage is TRBV4-3 and J usage is TRBJ2-7, with D perhaps TRBD1 (5 bases). CDR1 LGHNA and CDR2 YSLEER come from the germline V gene. The ends were cut back, 1 base at V and 7 bases at J, with 11 bases in the middle. CDR3 size: 13 residues. The CDR3 loop reads CASSQGTGREQYF. In DNA form, the CDR3 reads TGCGCCAGCAGCCAAGGTACAGGTAGGGAGCAGTACTTC.

This clone has a handful of counts. V and J are TRBV29-1 and TRBJ2-3, with 8 bases identical to TRBD1. This CDR3 comprises 13 residues. Losses at the gene ends were 7 bases for V and 4 bases for J; bases not matched to a gene: 7. Germline lookup yields CDR1 SQVTM and CDR2 ANQGSEA. The CDR3 DNA follows: TGCAGCGGGAAGGACAGGGCAGCAGATACGCAGTATTTT. This sequence encodes CSGKDRAADTQYF.

This clone appeared a few times. V and J are TRBV18 and TRBJ2-5, with 7 bases matching TRBD2. The CDR3 length is 16 residues. Germline V lookup: CDR1 KGHSH, CDR2 LQKENI. V was pared by 2 bases and J by 2 bases, with 8 bases of the junction left unmatched. CDR3 protein: CASSPKASGAQETQYF. Here the CDR3 DNA reads TGTGCCAGCTCACCAAAGGCTAGCGGAGCACAAGAGACCCAGTACTTC.

This chain joins TRBV2 and TRBJ2-5; no reliable D call. CDR1 SNHLY and CDR2 FYNNEI come from the germline V gene. This CDR3 comprises 15 residues. V was trimmed by 4 bases and J by 5 bases, leaving 17 bases between them. The CDR3 is CASSGGLSLVETQYF. The DNA for the CDR3 is TGTGCCAGCAGTGGTGGCTTGTCCCTAGTGGAGACCCAGTACTTC.

This clone occurred a few times. The V gene is TRBV28, the J gene TRBJ2-2; D might be TRBD2 (6 bases). CDR1 is MDHEN and CDR2 is SYDVKM in the germline V gene. The CDR3 is 13 amino acids. Between the trimmed V and J ends, which lost 5 bases and 4 bases, there was a span of 8 bases. The CDR3 region has the DNA TGTGCCAGCAGTCTGACTAGCACCGGGGAGCTGTTTTTT. As protein: CASSLTSTGELFF.

The chain combines TRBV18 with TRBJ2-1, with 9 nucleotides matching TRBD2. The CDR3 totals 16 residues. Trimming removed 3 bases from V and 6 bases from J; junction bases left unmatched: 9. CDR1 is KGHSH and CDR2 is LQKENI in the germline V gene. The CDR3 here is CASSPSAPAGGNEQFF. DNA for the CDR3: TGTGCCAGCTCACCCTCCGCTCCAGCGGGAGGCAATGAGCAGTTCTTC. The full variable domain, completed using reference TRBV18 and TRBJ2-1, is NAGVMQNPRHLVRRRGQEARLRCSPMKGHSHVYWYRQLPEEGLKFMVYLQKENIIDESGMPKERFSAEFPKEGPSILRIQQVVRGDSAAYFCASSPSAPAGGNEQFFGPGTRLTVL.

The V call is TRBV5-1, the J call TRBJ2-7; D possibly corresponds to TRBD2 (5 bases). Germline lookup yields CDR1 SGHRS and CDR2 YFSETQ. This CDR3 is built from 12 residues. Trimming pared 3 bases from V and 6 bases from J, leaving 10 bases between. CDR3 in amino acids: CASSYQRGEQYF. CDR3 in DNA: TGCGCCAGCAGCTATCAACGGGGCGAGCAGTACTTC.

The chain carries TRBV19 and TRBJ2-7; 10 positions match TRBD2. In germline, CDR1 is LNHDA, CDR2 SQIVND (reference sequence). This CDR3 is 15 amino acids long. V dropped 5 bases and J dropped 4; count of bases not matched to a gene: 8. The CDR3 protein is CASSLASGSGYEQYF. The CDR3 DNA sequence: TGTGCCAGTAGTTTGGCTAGCGGGAGTGGTTACGAGCAGTACTTC.

This clone was seen more than once but under ten times. The chain couples TRBV5-1 to TRBJ2-1, with 8 bases matching TRBD2. Germline loops: CDR1 SGHRS, CDR2 YFSETQ. The CDR3 sequence is 16 residues long. Unmatched junction bases numbered 6, after V lost 0 bases and J lost 4 bases. CDR3 in DNA: TGCGCCAGCAGCTTGGGAGGCGGGAGGAGTTACAATGAGCAGTTCTTC. It encodes CASSLGGGRSYNEQFF.

V and J are TRBV27 and TRBJ2-1, with TRBD1 identical over 9 bases. Looked up from germline, CDR1 is MNHEY and CDR2 is SMNVEV (reference sequence). With 5 bases clipped from V and 12 bases from J, the junction kept 8 bases outside the gene matches. CDR3 length equals 13 residues. Here the CDR3 DNA reads TGTGCCAGCAGTGTGGCACAGGGGGCGCGGCAGTTCTTC. It encodes CASSVAQGARQFF.

The CDR3 coding sequence is TGTGCCAGCTCACTCCTACCTAGCGGGTCGAGCACAGATACGCAGTATTTT. It is translated as CASSLLPSGSSTDTQYF. This chain joins TRBV18 and TRBJ2-3; 8 bases are shared with TRBD2. The CDR3 runs 17 residues. J was trimmed by 0 bases and V by 4 bases; bases with no gene match: 9. CDR1 is KGHSH, CDR2 LQKENI, per germline.

In this sample, this clone turned up a few times. The chain couples TRBV7-9 to TRBJ2-3; 8 nucleotides match TRBD2. The CDR3 runs 15 residues. Germline loops: CDR1 SEHNR, CDR2 FQNEAQ (reference sequence). Losses at the gene ends were 5 bases for V and 8 bases for J; bases not matched to a gene: 12. The CDR3 loop reads CASSLSSGRTVTQYF. CDR3 sequence (DNA): TGTGCCAGCAGCCTTTCTAGCGGGCGGACGGTTACGCAGTATTTT. Together with reference TRBV7-9 and TRBJ2-3, the CDR3 gives the full variable domain: DTGVSQNPRHKITKRGQNVTFRCDPISEHNRLYWYRQTLGQGPEFLTYFQNEAQLEKSRLLSDRFSAERPKGSFSTLEIQRTEQGDSAMYLCASSLSSGRTVTQYFGPGTRLTVL.

This chain uses TRBV18 with TRBJ1-1; 8 nucleotides match TRBD1. Germline V gives CDR1 KGHSH, CDR2 LQKENI. The J segment lost 4 bases and the V segment lost 4 bases, leaving 8 bases of the junction unmatched. The length of the CDR3 is 15 residues. The CDR3 is CASSQRQGRLTEAFF. In nucleotides, the CDR3 is TGTGCCAGCTCACAACGACAGGGGAGGCTCACTGAAGCTTTCTTT.